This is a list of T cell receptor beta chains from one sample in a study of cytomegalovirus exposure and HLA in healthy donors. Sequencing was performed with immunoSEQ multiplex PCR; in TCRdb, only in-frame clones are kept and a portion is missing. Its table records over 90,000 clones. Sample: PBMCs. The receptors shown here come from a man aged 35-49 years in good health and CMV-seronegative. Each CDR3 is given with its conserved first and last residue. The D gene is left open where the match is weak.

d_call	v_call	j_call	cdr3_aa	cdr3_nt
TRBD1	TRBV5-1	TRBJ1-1	CASSVPPGQGAKTEAFF	TGCGCCAGCAGCGTACCTCCGGGACAGGGGGCGAAAACTGAAGCTTTCTTT
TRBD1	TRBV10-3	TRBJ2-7	CAISNRDRPYEQYF	TGTGCCATCAGTAACCGGGACAGGCCCTACGAGCAGTACTTC
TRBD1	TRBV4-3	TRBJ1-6	CASSPTGGSSYNSPLHF	TGCGCCAGCAGCCCCACAGGGGGCAGTTCCTATAATTCACCCCTCCACTTT
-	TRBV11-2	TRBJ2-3	CASSSGVRSTDTQYF	TGTGCCAGCAGCTCAGGGGTCCGAAGCACAGATACGCAGTATTTT
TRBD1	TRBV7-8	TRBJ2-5	CASSQPGMDRAKETQYF	TGTGCCAGCAGCCAACCGGGCATGGACAGGGCCAAAGAGACCCAGTACTTC
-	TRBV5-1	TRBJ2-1	CASSLTNSYNEQFF	TGCGCCAGCAGCTTGACAAACTCCTACAATGAGCAGTTCTTC
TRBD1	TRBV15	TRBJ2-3	CATSSNRGRTDTQYF	TGTGCCACCAGCAGTAACAGGGGGCGCACAGATACGCAGTATTTT
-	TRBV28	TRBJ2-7	CASSFRVPYEQYF	TGTGCCAGCAGTTTCCGGGTCCCCTACGAGCAGTACTTC
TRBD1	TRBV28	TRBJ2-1	CASSQAGGNNEQFF	TGTGCCAGCAGTCAGGCAGGGGGCAACAATGAGCAGTTCTTC
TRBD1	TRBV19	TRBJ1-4	CATAAGGTNEKLFF	TGTGCCACTGCGGCAGGGGGAACTAATGAAAAACTGTTTTTT
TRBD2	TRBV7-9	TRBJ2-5	CASSPGEGPGETQYF	TGTGCCAGCAGCCCGGGGGAGGGCCCCGGGGAGACCCAGTACTTC
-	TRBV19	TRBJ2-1	CASSFPRDEQFF	TGTGCCAGTAGTTTCCCCCGGGATGAGCAGTTCTTC
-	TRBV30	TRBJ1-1	CAWGLNGRTGAFF	TGTGCCTGGGGCCTCAATGGGAGGACTGGAGCTTTCTTT
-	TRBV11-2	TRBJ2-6	CASSLGRGGANVLTF	TGTGCCAGCAGCTTAGGGAGGGGTGGGGCCAACGTCCTGACTTTC
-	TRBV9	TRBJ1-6	CASSVSTDFNSPLHF	TGTGCCAGCAGCGTCTCGACAGATTTCAATTCACCCCTCCACTTT
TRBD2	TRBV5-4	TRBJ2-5	CASSRSGGAGETQYF	TGTGCCAGCAGCAGAAGCGGGGGGGCCGGAGAGACCCAGTACTTC
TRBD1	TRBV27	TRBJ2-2	CASSLGVIGTGPTGELFF	TGTGCCAGCAGTTTAGGGGTGATCGGGACAGGGCCCACCGGGGAGCTGTTTTTT
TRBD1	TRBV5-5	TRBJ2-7	CASSRTGDSYEQYF	TGTGCCAGCAGCCGTACAGGGGATTCCTACGAGCAGTACTTC
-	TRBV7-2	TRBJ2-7	CASSFAQAYEQYF	TGTGCCAGCAGCTTCGCTCAAGCCTACGAGCAGTACTTC
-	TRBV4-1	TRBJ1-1	CASSQERGNTEAFF	TGCGCCAGCAGCCAAGAACGAGGGAACACTGAAGCTTTCTTT
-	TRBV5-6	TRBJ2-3	CASRHVETDTQYF	TGTGCCAGCAGGCATGTTGAGACAGATACGCAGTATTTT
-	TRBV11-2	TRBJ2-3	CASSTRQPRGTDTQYF	TGTGCCAGCAGCACCCGACAGCCCCGCGGCACAGATACGCAGTATTTT
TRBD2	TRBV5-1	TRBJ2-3	CASSSGLAGGITDTQYF	TGCGCCAGCAGCTCGGGACTAGCGGGGGGAATCACAGATACGCAGTATTTT
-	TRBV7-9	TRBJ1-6	CASSGQGMESPLHF	TGTGCCAGCAGTGGGCAGGGAATGGAGTCACCCCTCCACTTT
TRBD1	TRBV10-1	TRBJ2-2	CASSADRANTGELFF	TGCGCCAGCAGCGCGGACAGGGCGAACACCGGGGAGCTGTTTTTT
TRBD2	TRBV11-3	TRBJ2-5	CASSPPPGLAGGSETQYF	TGTGCCAGCAGCCCACCACCGGGACTAGCGGGGGGTTCTGAGACCCAGTACTTC
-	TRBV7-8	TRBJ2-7	CASSPQTDSYEQYF	TGTGCCAGCAGCCCTCAGACAGATTCCTACGAGCAGTACTTC
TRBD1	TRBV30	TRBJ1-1	CAWSKGTGGVWNTEAFF	TGTGCCTGGAGCAAAGGGACAGGGGGCGTCTGGAACACTGAAGCTTTCTTT
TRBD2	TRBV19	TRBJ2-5	CASSIGGRETQYF	TGTGCCAGTAGTATCGGCGGGAGAGAGACCCAGTACTTC
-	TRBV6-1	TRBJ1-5	CASSEAANQPQHF	TGTGCCAGCAGTGAAGCAGCTAATCAGCCCCAGCATTTT
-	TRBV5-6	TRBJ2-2	CAGSLRAGVNGELFF	TGTGCCGGCAGCTTGCGGGCAGGGGTCAACGGGGAGCTGTTTTTT
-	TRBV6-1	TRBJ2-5	CASSEGWEVQYF	TGTGCCAGCAGTGAAGGTTGGGAGGTGCAGTACTTC
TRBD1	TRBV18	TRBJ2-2	CASSPRDSDTGELFF	TGTGCCAGCTCACCAAGGGACAGTGACACCGGGGAGCTGTTTTTT
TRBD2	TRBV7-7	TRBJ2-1	CASSPLAGDEQFF	TGTGCCAGCAGCCCATTAGCGGGAGATGAGCAGTTCTTC
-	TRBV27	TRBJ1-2	CASCSRPQGNFPYTF	TGTGCCAGCTGTTCAAGACCGCAGGGGAACTTCCCTTACACCTTC